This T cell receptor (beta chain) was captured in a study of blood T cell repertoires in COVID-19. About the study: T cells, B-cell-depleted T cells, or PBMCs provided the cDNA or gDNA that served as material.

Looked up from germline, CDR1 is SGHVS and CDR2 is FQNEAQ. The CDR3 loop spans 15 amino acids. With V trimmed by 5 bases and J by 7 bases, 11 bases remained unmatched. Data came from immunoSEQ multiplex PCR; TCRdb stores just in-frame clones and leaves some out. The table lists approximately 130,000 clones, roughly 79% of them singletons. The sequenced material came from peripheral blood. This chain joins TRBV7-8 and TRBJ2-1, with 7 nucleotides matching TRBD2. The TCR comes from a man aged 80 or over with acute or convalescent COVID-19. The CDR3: CASSLGGTGKNEQFF. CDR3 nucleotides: TGTGCCAGCAGCCTCGGGGGGACTGGAAAAAATGAGCAGTTCTTC. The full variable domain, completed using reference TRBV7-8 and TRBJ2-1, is GAGVSQSPRYKVAKRGQDVALRCDPISGHVSLFWYQQALGQGPEFLTYFQNEAQLDKSGLPSDRFFAERPEGSVSTLKIQRTQQEDSAVYLCASSLGGTGKNEQFFGPGTRLTVL.